This entry lists 20 T cell receptor beta chains sequenced from one sample in a study of cytomegalovirus exposure and HLA in healthy donors. Primers for the PCR totalled 60 Vbeta and 13 Jbeta. Some clones are missing from TCRdb's copy, which holds only in-frame ones; the method was immunoSEQ multiplex PCR. This sample lists under 200,000 clones; its ten largest clones have about 0.8%. Source material: PBMCs. The receptors derive from a woman younger than 35 in good health and CMV-seropositive.

V usage is TRBV10-3 and J usage is TRBJ1-5, with D possibly TRBD1 on 6 matching bases. The CDR3 covers 15 residues. Per the germline V gene, CDR1 is ENHRY and CDR2 is SYGVKD. The ends were cut back, 5 bases at V and 1 base at J, with 12 bases in the middle. CDR3 sequence reads: CAISPRDNSNQPQHF. Written as DNA, the CDR3 is TGTGCCATCAGTCCCCGGGACAACAGCAATCAGCCCCAGCATTTT.

This chain links TRBV5-6 with TRBJ2-5, with TRBD2 matching 8 bases. The germline gives CDR1 SGHDT, CDR2 YYEEEE. Germline trimming cut 0 bases from V and 2 bases from J; bases unmatched to any gene: 6. The CDR3 sequence is 16 residues long. Here the CDR3 reads CASSLGGLGGQETQYF. The CDR3 bases are TGTGCCAGCAGCTTGGGGGGACTAGGGGGGCAAGAGACCCAGTACTTC.

The chain uses TRBV15 and TRBJ1-3; D gene uncertain. The CDR3 sequence is 16 residues long. V lost 0 bases to trimming and J lost 0 bases, with 9 bases between them. Germline assignment: CDR1 LNHNV and CDR2 YYDKDF (reference sequence). CDR3 DNA: TGTGCCACCAGCAGAGAGCGGGGAAACTCTGGAAACACCATATATTTT. It codes for CATSRERGNSGNTIYF.

V is TRBV10-3 and J is TRBJ2-1; D is undetermined. V was shortened by 1 base and J by 5 bases, with 6 bases between the two germline ends. The germline V gene encodes CDR1 ENHRY and CDR2 SYGVKD. The CDR3 has 13 residues. The CDR3 nucleotides read TGTGCCATCAGTGAGTTTACAGACAATGAGCAGTTCTTC. Its protein product is CAISEFTDNEQFF.

V is TRBV4-2 and J is TRBJ1-2, with D maybe TRBD1 (6 bases). Per germline, CDR1 LGHNA and CDR2 YNFKEQ. V was cut by 1 base and J by 6 bases, with 18 bases left in between. This CDR3 is built from 16 residues. This CDR3 reads CASSQVGGGQLDGYTF. In DNA, the CDR3 is TGTGCCAGCAGCCAAGTAGGGGGGGGACAACTAGATGGCTACACCTTC.

The rearrangement joins TRBV7-9 to TRBJ2-7, with D unclear. The CDR3 runs to 12 residues. Germline V gene data show CDR1 as SEHNR and CDR2 as FQNEAQ (reference sequence). Trimming left V 2 bases short and J 6 bases short, with 8 bases between. Here the CDR3 reads CASSLSSGEQYF. CDR3 nucleotide sequence: TGTGCCAGCAGCTTATCTTCGGGCGAGCAGTACTTC. Combining the CDR3 with reference TRBV7-9 and TRBJ2-7 gives the whole variable domain DTGVSQNPRHKITKRGQNVTFRCDPISEHNRLYWYRQTLGQGPEFLTYFQNEAQLEKSRLLSDRFSAERPKGSFSTLEIQRTEQGDSAMYLCASSLSSGEQYFGPGTRLTVT.

V usage is TRBV10-3 and J usage is TRBJ2-7; TRBD2 matches at 7 bases. The J segment lost 0 bases and the V segment lost 6 bases, leaving 5 bases of the junction unmatched. The germline gives CDR1 ENHRY, CDR2 SYGVKD. The CDR3 is made up of 14 amino acids. The CDR3 reads CAIRAGWVSYEQYF. CDR3 DNA sequence: TGTGCCATCAGAGCGGGGTGGGTCTCCTACGAGCAGTACTTC.

V is TRBV7-9 and J is TRBJ2-3, with 8 bases matching TRBD2. CDR3 size: 15 residues. CDR1 and CDR2 from the germline V gene are SEHNR and FQNEAQ (reference sequence). With V trimmed by 6 bases and J by 2 bases, 7 bases remained unmatched. The CDR3 protein is CASRRPGLDTDTQYF. CDR3 DNA: TGTGCCAGCAGACGGCCGGGACTAGACACAGATACGCAGTATTTT.

CDR3 region: CASSLIVGLANTDTQYF. DNA of the CDR3: TGTGCCAGCAGCTTGATAGTCGGACTAGCGAACACAGATACGCAGTATTTT. The chain couples TRBV5-6 to TRBJ2-3; 9 bases match TRBD2. The CDR3 has 17 amino acids. Losses at the gene ends were 1 base for V and 2 bases for J; bases not matched to a gene: 8. Germline assignment: CDR1 SGHDT and CDR2 YYEEEE. Looking up the rest from reference TRBV5-6 and TRBJ2-3 gives the full variable domain: DAGVTQSPTHLIKTRGQQVTLRCSPKSGHDTVSWYQQALGQGPQFIFQYYEEEERQRGNFPDRFSGHQFPNYSSELNVNALLLGDSALYLCASSLIVGLANTDTQYFGPGTRLTVL.

The rearrangement links TRBV6-5 to TRBJ1-2; TRBD1 might be the D (6 bases). CDR1 is MNHEY, CDR2 SVGAGI, per germline. The V gene lost 7 bases and the J gene lost 2 bases, with 14 bases spanning the gap. CDR3 size: 14 residues. This CDR3 is CASNSGQKNYGYTF. The CDR3 DNA reads TGTGCCAGCAACTCGGGACAAAAAAACTATGGCTACACCTTC.

V and J are TRBV5-1 and TRBJ2-7, with 8 positions matching TRBD2. V was clipped by 3 bases and J by 4 bases; unmatched bases: 6. CDR1 is SGHRS, CDR2 YFSETQ, per germline. The CDR3 extends over 14 amino acids. The CDR3 here is CASSSSGSKYEQYF. DNA of the CDR3: TGCGCCAGCAGCTCGAGCGGGAGCAAGTACGAGCAGTACTTC.

The rearrangement uses TRBV9 and TRBJ2-4; a possible D gene is TRBD1 (6 bases). V lost 4 bases and J 7 bases, leaving 12 bases between the germline ends. Per germline, CDR1 SGDLS and CDR2 YYNGEE. The CDR3 totals 13 residues. The CDR3 bases are TGTGCCAGCAGCCCAGGGACATCGAACATTCAGTACTTC. This sequence encodes CASSPGTSNIQYF.

This sequence joins TRBV28 and TRBJ2-7, with 8 bases identical to TRBD2. The CDR3 runs 15 residues. The ends lost 2 bases at V and 0 bases at J; junction bases unmatched: 3. The germline CDR1 and CDR2 sequences are MDHEN and SYDVKM. The CDR3 loop is CASSLASGYSYEQYF. CDR3 DNA: TGTGCCAGCAGTTTAGCTAGCGGGTACTCCTACGAGCAGTACTTC.

This chain uses TRBV7-2 with TRBJ2-1; D is undetermined. This CDR3 region has 13 residues. Looked up from germline, CDR1 is SGHTA and CDR2 is FQGNSA. Trimming stripped 1 base from V and 5 bases from J, with 6 bases between. CDR3 sequence: CASSLVRDNEQFF. The CDR3 DNA sequence: TGTGCCAGCAGCTTAGTGAGAGACAATGAGCAGTTCTTC.

The chain combines TRBV7-8 with TRBJ2-1; 14 bases fit TRBD2. Trimming removed 3 bases from V and 7 bases from J; junction bases left unmatched: 5. CDR3 length: 16 amino acids. Germline V gene lookup returns CDR1 SGHVS and CDR2 FQNEAQ. The CDR3 nucleotides read TGTGCCAGCAGCTTCACCAGACTAGCGGGGGGGAATGAGCAGTTCTTC. It translates to CASSFTRLAGGNEQFF. The full variable domain, completed using reference TRBV7-8 and TRBJ2-1, is GAGVSQSPRYKVAKRGQDVALRCDPISGHVSLFWYQQALGQGPEFLTYFQNEAQLDKSGLPSDRFFAERPEGSVSTLKIQRTQQEDSAVYLCASSFTRLAGGNEQFFGPGTRLTVL.

This chain connects TRBV7-2 to TRBJ1-2; 8 nucleotides align to TRBD1. V shed 1 base, J shed 5 bases, and the junction held 6 bases outside the gene matches. Germline assignment: CDR1 SGHTA and CDR2 FQGNSA. This CDR3 spans 15 amino acids. The DNA of the CDR3 is TGTGCCAGCAGCTTAGGGCAGACAGGGGTGTATGGCTACACCTTC. This encodes CASSLGQTGVYGYTF.

The chain employs TRBV4-1 and TRBJ2-7, with D possibly being TRBD2 (7 bases). The CDR3 is 16 amino acids. Germline loops: CDR1 MGHRA, CDR2 YSYEKL. Trimming removed 4 bases at V and 7 bases at J, with 23 bases between. The CDR3 sequence is CASSRIKGEGLREQYF. The DNA of the CDR3 is TGCGCCAGCAGCCGCATTAAGGGGGAGGGCCTTCGGGAGCAGTACTTC.

The J gene is TRBJ2-5, the V gene TRBV5-8; TRBD2 agrees at 10 bases. This CDR3 has 14 amino acids. The germline V gene encodes CDR1 SGHTS and CDR2 YDEGEE. The V segment lost 5 bases and the J segment 3 bases; nucleotides outside the gene matches: 4. CDR3 amino acids: CASSLSGRKETQYF. CDR3 sequence (DNA): TGTGCCAGCAGTCTTAGCGGGAGGAAAGAGACCCAGTACTTC.

The chain employs TRBV7-6 and TRBJ2-7, with a weak D call TRBD2 (6 bases). V dropped 7 bases and J dropped 2 bases, with 24 bases sitting between them. The CDR3 consists of 17 residues. CDR1 SGHVS and CDR2 FNYEAQ come from the germline V gene. The CDR3 here is CASTRKAGRQSPYEQYF. The CDR3 DNA follows: TGTGCCAGCACCCGAAAGGCGGGGAGACAGTCACCCTACGAGCAGTACTTC.

The rearrangement links TRBV9 to TRBJ2-2; a weak D match, TRBD2 (5 bases). V dropped 2 bases and J dropped 9 bases, with 17 bases sitting between them. The CDR3 loop spans 15 amino acids. Germline V CDR1 and CDR2: SGDLS, YYNGEE. CDR3 sequence: CASSVSVGGARELFF. CDR3 DNA: TGTGCCAGCAGCGTTAGCGTTGGAGGTGCCAGGGAGCTGTTTTTT.